A single sample is the source of the 15 T cell receptor beta chains below, sequenced in a study of blood T cell repertoires in COVID-19. Profiling relied on immunoSEQ multiplex PCR, and the TCRdb table lists in-frame clones only, not all of them. This sample has 150,000 or so clones, with approximately 85% found just once. Sequencing input: peripheral blood. The source is a man in his sixties with COVID-19, enrolled during active disease.

This clone came up a few times. This chain joins TRBV5-5 and TRBJ1-3, with a weak D call TRBD1 (6 bases). Looked up from germline, CDR1 is SGHKS and CDR2 is YYEKEE (reference sequence). V lost 4 bases and J lost 0, with 20 bases in between. The CDR3 loop spans 18 amino acids. The CDR3 loop is CASSGRGTQLLSGNTIYF. The CDR3 coding sequence is TGTGCCAGCAGCGGGCGAGGGACACAGCTCCTCTCTGGAAACACCATATATTTT. Combining the CDR3 with reference TRBV5-5 and TRBJ1-3 gives the whole variable domain DAGVTQSPTHLIKTRGQQVTLRCSPISGHKSVSWYQQVLGQGPQFIFQYYEKEERGRGNFPDRFSARQFPNYSSELNVNALLLGDSALYLCASSGRGTQLLSGNTIYFGEGSWLTVV.

The chain carries TRBV9 and TRBJ2-5, with 9 positions matching TRBD1. CDR1 is SGDLS and CDR2 is YYNGEE in the germline V gene. The CDR3 runs 15 residues. V dropped 5 bases and J dropped 2; count of bases not matched to a gene: 7. The CDR3 is CASSGGTGTQETQYF. The CDR3 DNA follows: TGTGCCAGCAGTGGCGGGACAGGGACACAAGAGACCCAGTACTTC. Drawing the rest from reference TRBV9 and TRBJ2-5, the complete variable domain is DSGVTQTPKHLITATGQRVTLRCSPRSGDLSVYWYQQSLDQGLQFLIQYYNGEERAKGNILERFSAQQFPDLHSELNLSSLELGDSALYFCASSGGTGTQETQYFGPGTRLLVL.

The chain couples TRBV11-1 to TRBJ2-7, with a possible D match to TRBD2 (6 bases). This CDR3 is 13 amino acids long. The V and J ends lost 6 bases and 4 bases respectively, with 13 bases between them. Germline V gives CDR1 SGHAT, CDR2 FQDESV (reference sequence). The CDR3 DNA follows: TGTGCCAGCAGTTCCTTCCGGGGGTACGAGCAGTACTTC. It specifies CASSSFRGYEQYF. The variable domain in full, completed from reference TRBV11-1 and TRBJ2-7, reads EAEVAQSPRYKITEKSQAVAFWCDPISGHATLYWYRQILGQGPELLVQFQDESVVDDSQLPKDRFSAERLKGVDSTLKIQPAELGDSAMYLCASSSFRGYEQYFGPGTRLTVT.

The chain has TRBV6-6 and TRBJ1-5, with D perhaps TRBD1 (5 bases). Germline assignment: CDR1 MNHNY and CDR2 SVGAGI (reference sequence). Trimming shortened V by 6 bases and J by 3 bases, and 15 bases separated the two germline ends. The length of the CDR3 is 15 residues. The CDR3: CASRGWGGDNQPQHF. DNA for the CDR3: TGTGCCAGCAGGGGTTGGGGAGGGGACAATCAGCCCCAGCATTTT.

The chain is built from TRBV6-5 and TRBJ2-3, with D possibly TRBD1 on 6 matching bases. The CDR3 is 14 residues long. The germline V gene encodes CDR1 MNHEY and CDR2 SVGAGI. Trimming took 10 bases from V and 2 from J, leaving 16 bases between them. The CDR3, as DNA: TGTGCCACCAGCCCACAGGGATTCACAGATACGCAGTATTTT. This translates into CATSPQGFTDTQYF.

This clone has a handful of counts. Here the CDR3 reads CATSRDPPGARGYTF. CDR3 nucleotides: TGTGCCACCAGCAGAGATCCTCCAGGGGCGCGAGGCTACACCTTC. V and J are TRBV15 and TRBJ1-2, with a possible D match to TRBD1 (6 bases). Trimming cost V 0 bases and J 8 bases, with 16 bases left between them. The germline V gene encodes CDR1 LNHNV and CDR2 YYDKDF (reference sequence). This CDR3 is built from 15 residues.

The CDR3 is CASSPRADRGRLFF. The CDR3, as DNA: TGTGCCAGCAGCCCAAGGGCCGACAGGGGTCGGCTGTTTTTT. The chain has TRBV7-3 and TRBJ2-2; 8 nucleotides align to TRBD1. Germline V CDR1 and CDR2: SGHTA, FQGTGA. The CDR3 spans 14 residues. V dropped 5 bases and J dropped 13; count of bases not matched to a gene: 12.

This clone was picked up a small number of times. The chain employs TRBV19 and TRBJ2-1; a possible D gene is TRBD1 (6 bases). Between the trimmed V and J ends, which lost 6 bases and 8 bases, there was a span of 17 bases. Germline CDR1 and CDR2: LNHDA and SQIVND (reference sequence). This CDR3 is built from 14 residues. CDR3 amino acids: CASRGRGRGDEQFF. The DNA of the CDR3 is TGTGCCAGTAGGGGCAGGGGTCGAGGCGATGAGCAGTTCTTC.

This clone was seen more than once but under ten times. The chain is built from TRBV23-1 and TRBJ1-6; a possible D gene is TRBD1 (5 bases). TRBV23-1 is reported as an ORF; its role is uncertain. With 3 bases removed from V and 0 bases from J, the gap between germline ends came to 21 bases. CDR3 size: 20 residues. This CDR3 is CASSHPPGVIRSSYNSPLHF. The DNA for the CDR3 is TGCGCCAGCAGTCACCCCCCGGGGGTGATCAGATCCTCCTATAATTCACCCCTCCACTTT.

The chain is built from TRBV6-6 and TRBJ1-1, with a weak D call TRBD1 (5 bases). V was clipped by 6 bases and J by 4 bases, with 21 bases between them. This CDR3 has 16 residues. The germline V gene has CDR1 MNHNY and CDR2 SVGAGI (reference sequence). The CDR3 here is CASRDPVGGKGTEAFF. Here the CDR3 DNA reads TGTGCCAGCAGGGATCCAGTCGGGGGTAAGGGCACTGAAGCTTTCTTT.

Notes on this clone: Other DNA sequences in the same sample also yield this CDR3. The chain uses TRBV15 and TRBJ1-1; a weak D match, TRBD1 (5 bases). Trimming pared 1 base from V and 2 bases from J, leaving 11 bases between. CDR3 length equals 15 residues. Germline V gives CDR1 LNHNV, CDR2 YYDKDF (reference sequence). CDR3 protein: CATSRGGQGNTEAFF. The CDR3 DNA follows: TGTGCCACCAGCAGAGGGGGCCAAGGCAACACTGAAGCTTTCTTT.

This chain joins TRBV6-1 and TRBJ1-1; possible D gene TRBD1, 5 bases. The CDR3 totals 19 residues. From germline, CDR1 is MNHNS and CDR2 SASEGT. Trimming took off 4 bases at V and 0 bases at J, with 24 bases between the two ends. CDR3 in DNA: TGTGCCAGCAGTGCTGGAGCTGGCGGGGCATCAGTCCTGAACACTGAAGCTTTCTTT. Translating gives CASSAGAGGASVLNTEAFF.

This rearrangement joins TRBV2 to TRBJ1-2; D ambiguous. CDR1 is SNHLY, CDR2 FYNNEI, per germline. The CDR3 is made up of 12 amino acids. V lost 3 bases and J 7 bases, leaving 9 bases between the germline ends. The CDR3 sequence is CASSDVPGGYTF. CDR3 nucleotides: TGTGCCAGCAGTGATGTTCCCGGTGGCTACACCTTC.

This clone showed up just once. V gene TRBV14 combines with J gene TRBJ2-2; the match to TRBD2 covers 11 bases. V lost 0 bases, J lost 9 bases, and 15 bases stayed unmatched. CDR1 is SGHDN, CDR2 FVKESK, per germline. The CDR3 runs 19 residues. The CDR3, as DNA: TGTGCCAGCAGCCAAGATCTCCTGACTAGCGGGACCCCGGAACGGGAGCTGTTTTTT. This translates into CASSQDLLTSGTPERELFF.

The chain has TRBV9 and TRBJ1-1; possibly TRBD1 for D (5 bases). The germline gives CDR1 SGDLS, CDR2 YYNGEE. The CDR3 covers 14 residues. Trimming shortened V by 0 bases and J by 4 bases, and 10 bases separated the two germline ends. The CDR3 bases are TGTGCCAGCAGCGTAGTTCCCAGGGCCACTGAAGCTTTCTTT. This codes for CASSVVPRATEAFF.